This record concerns one TCR beta chain sequence. This clone was seen only a few times. It has no known antigen specificity. No base quality information exists; no much larger clone differs at one position. The data stem from a study of cytomegalovirus exposure and HLA in healthy donors (TCRdb year 2017). Regarding the study in general: In an earlier analysis of about 560 of the donors, 276 Gb of sequence data and 95 million to 130 million unique TCR beta sequences from 150 million to 200 million T cells were reported. All discovery cohort repertoires had been generated using a single sequencing platform. Using immunosequencing, the study profiled T cell repertoires from about 650 subjects and related those repertoires to cytomegalovirus serostatus. Because of strong linkage in the cohort, roughly five DR-DQ haplotypes were treated as single units for association and clustering. An early release that covered about 600 HLA-typed donors contained about 300 gigabases of sequencing data and tens of millions of unique TCR sequences. Across under 500 genotyped donors of the cohort, an average of about 240,000 unique TCR beta nucleotide sequences per donor were sequenced, and approximately 17% of those sequences were non-productive. A separate validation cohort of roughly 120 different subjects was used in addition to the roughly 620-subject first cohort. The genetic ancestry cluster associated with self-reported Caucasian donors included approximately 85% of the 300 to 450 genotyped donors. Class I and class II HLA loci were covered by the typing at four-digit resolution. Genome-wide SNP genotypes for about 65% of the 666 donors were used in a later genetic analysis, which treated that subset as a discovery cohort. To decide whether each TCR beta V gene segment behaved as functional or pseudogenic, an earlier analysis of fewer than 750 of the donors relied on high-throughput TCR beta sequencing. Donor age, sex, ethnicity and CMV serostatus were compiled together with the repertoire data. Rather than using new phenotypic data, the later analysis identified candidate immune exposures from TCR beta sequences and from how often those sequences occurred across donors. Typing coverage varied by locus: roughly 620-640 donors for A, B, C, DRB1 and DQB1; roughly 520 for DQA1; 606 for DPA1; approximately 450 for DPB1. The aim of the study was to test whether cataloging public T cell receptors could identify signatures of past pathogen exposure. To study patterns of TCR occurrence, a later analysis re-analyzed previously published TCR beta repertoires from under 750 donors and added high-resolution HLA genotyping. To predict cytomegalovirus infection status, the study combined high-throughput TCR immunosequencing, statistical association of individual TCRs with disease status, and machine learning.

Results the study describes overall, beyond this receptor: Because HLA typing was missing for some donors at each locus, association tests included only the typed subset. A further reported finding was that TCR beta sequences accurately predicted the HLA-A and HLA-B alleles for most subjects in the first cohort. A later genetic analysis associated a missense DCLRE1C variant with V-gene and J-gene trimming of TCR beta chains, and an independent cohort replicated the association. A later genetic analysis reported fewer N-insertions in productive TCRs among donors in an Asian-associated ancestry cluster than the 666-donor mean. Some IMGT-functional V segments, including TRBV6-2 and TRBV6-3, could not be distinguished by the 87-base-pair reads and were therefore excluded. In a later analysis, 16,951 TCR beta sequences were associated with specific HLA alleles at a false discovery rate of 0.05. A cluster of highly shared sequence variants was judged likely to represent a technical artifact of the sequencing pipeline. A later analysis reported that several top co-occurrence clusters appeared linked to parvovirus B19, influenza, CMV and Epstein-Barr virus. According to the authors, the approach could potentially be generalized to other disease states and immunological phenotypes. When HLA alleles, especially DR and DQ, strongly co-occurred, TCR associations were difficult to assign to individual alleles. Because counts were too low, 15 or so rarely observed V segments, including chromosome 9 orphons, were excluded from the earlier analysis of several hundred of the donors. According to a later analysis, most CMV-associated TCR beta chains appeared to be HLA-restricted, and the HLA associations seemed to be driven largely by CMV exposure. The presence/absence analyses assumed that sequencing depth was roughly uniform across donors, and that assumption may not be true. CMV serostatus was the only immune exposure information available for the cohort. Broadly in line with IMGT annotations, most TCR beta V segments showed up in productive rearrangements about 87% or about 30% of the time in an earlier analysis of around 600 of the donors. In a later analysis, TCR association rates were found to vary across HLA loci, with the most associated TCRs seen for DRB1 alleles and the fewest for HLA-C alleles. Only TCR beta chains were sequenced in this cohort, and the absence of alpha or paired-chain data limited detectable features. In both the original and validation cohorts, the classifier was reported to diagnose cytomegalovirus status with high specificity and sensitivity. The study gave a list of some 150 TCR beta chains associated with cytomegalovirus. Correlated functional status among segregating V segments might be attributable to linkage disequilibrium, but an unknown experimental factor could not be ruled out. Across donors, most TCR sequences were observed very rarely, whereas some public TCRs were present in many individuals. Three of the identified cytomegalovirus-associated TCR beta chains were confirmed in vitro to be specific for cytomegalovirus antigens. A later analysis found that HLA-associated TCR beta chains were more clonally expanded and had lower generation probabilities than equally common non-associated chains.

The library was made by the immunoSEQ multiplex PCR assay. For the multiplex PCR, a mixture combining 60 forward primers for TCR Vbeta segments and 13 reverse primers for TCR Jbeta segments was used. Amplification of the CDR3 region of rearranged TCR beta genes was performed with a multiplex PCR assay on genomic DNA. On the Illumina HiSeq System, the amplified TCR beta libraries were sequenced as 87-base-pair reads. Regarding the original processing steps: A later analysis tallied 80 million to 95 million unique TCR beta chains across the 600 to 700 repertoires, and about 12 million of those chains were shared by two or more donors. Raw reads were error-corrected and collapsed into unique sequences by a nearest-neighbor algorithm in which closely related sequences were merged to remove PCR and sequencing errors. Alignment of CDR3 sequences to IMGT reference sequences was used to assign V, D and J gene segments. Each retained sequence needed at least a six-nucleotide match to both a V gene segment and a J gene segment. A rearrangement counted as productive if the CDR3 had no stop codons and remained in frame with V and J, and every other rearrangement counted as non-productive. CDR3 was defined according to IMGT convention as the region running from the second conserved V-encoded cysteine to the conserved J-encoded phenylalanine. The earlier analysis of 500 to 650 of the donors excluded any sequence lacking an unambiguous match to a single V gene segment. An earlier analysis of a few hundred of the donors classified V segments as functional when productive rearrangements were above 56.7% and as segregating when the standard deviation between donors was above 5%. A statistical classification framework was developed to diagnose cytomegalovirus status using the catalog of TCR beta chain sequences. In a later analysis, V and J genes were assigned by comparing TCR nucleotide sequences against IMGT/GENE-DB human TR gene sequences. A later analysis assigned CDR3 sequences and most-parsimonious VDJ recombination scenarios with the TCRdist pipeline. A later analysis defined each TCR beta chain by its CDR3 amino acid sequence plus V-gene family, and excluded reads lacking a unique V-gene family. A later analysis removed several hundred highly shared, low-generation-probability nucleotide sequences to deal with suspected cross-contamination and a sequencing artifact. In a later analysis, a clonal expansion index was calculated for each public chain from normalized within-repertoire ranks of inferred template counts. Generation probabilities in a later analysis came from a VDJ recombination model fitted to out-of-frame rearrangements, and those results were checked against IGoR. Hypergeometric tests were used in a later analysis to score TCR-TCR, TCR-HLA and TCR-CMV co-occurrence, with a repertoire-size bias correction applied to the TCR pairs. To estimate false discovery rates, a later analysis permuted the HLA or CMV assignments 20 times. In a later analysis, co-occurring TCRs were grouped with DBSCAN, and TCRdist sequence similarity was added when clustering was performed within HLA-allele-positive subsets. Repertoires with fewer than 30,000 or more than 120,000 public chains, plus five repertoires with anomalous nucleotide sharing, were excluded from co-occurrence clustering. The clones in this table, taken by TCRdb from immuneACCESS, are in-frame only. Not every clone is retained; where verified, under half of the shortfall comes from an unresolved V gene, and the cause of the rest is unknown. That table gives V, J and clone size, and the DNA gave D and trimming. The sample includes approximately 61,000 clones, with around 75% observed a single time. The top ten hold roughly half of the sample.

In the germline V gene, CDR1 corresponds to MGHDK and CDR2 to SYGVNS. V is cut by 7 bases and J by 4 bases, and the space between the germline ends is 13 bases. The CDR3, from cysteine to phenylalanine, totals 13 residues. Just the 39-base CDR3 DNA is kept, in frame starting at base 1. The cohort consisted of fewer than 700 healthy bone marrow donors. Cohort members were all nominally healthy when sampled, although unrecorded immune exposures were likely present. The donor was CMV seropositive and was included in the group of 270 or so seropositive cohort members. A peripheral blood sample was provided by each donor, and peripheral blood mononuclear cells were used for TCR beta sequencing. Genomic DNA extraction from the blood cell samples was performed with the Qiagen DNeasy Blood Extraction Kit.

Sequenced sample: PBMCs. The receptor chain draws on TRBV25-1 and TRBJ1-1, and possibly TRBD1, on 5 matching bases. The sequence derives from a man aged 50-60 years in good health and CMV-seropositive. The CDR3 in this case is CASTRVGSTEAFF. The sequenced DNA is TGTGCCAGCACCAGGGTGGGCAGCACTGAAGCTTTCTTT.